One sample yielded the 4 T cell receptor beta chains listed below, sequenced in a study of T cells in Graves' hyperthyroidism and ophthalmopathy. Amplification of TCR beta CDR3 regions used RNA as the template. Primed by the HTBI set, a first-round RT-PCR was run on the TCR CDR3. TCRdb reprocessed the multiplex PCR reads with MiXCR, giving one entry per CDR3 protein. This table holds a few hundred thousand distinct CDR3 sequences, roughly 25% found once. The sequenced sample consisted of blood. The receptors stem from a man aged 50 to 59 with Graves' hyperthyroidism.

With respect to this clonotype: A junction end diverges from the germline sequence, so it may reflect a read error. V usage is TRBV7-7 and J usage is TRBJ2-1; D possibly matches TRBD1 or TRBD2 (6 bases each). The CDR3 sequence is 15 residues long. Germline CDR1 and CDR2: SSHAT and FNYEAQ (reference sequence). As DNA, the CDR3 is TGTGCTAGCAGCTTAGCAGGAGGGGGAGTTGATGAGCAGTTCTTC. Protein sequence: CASSLAGGGVDEQFF.

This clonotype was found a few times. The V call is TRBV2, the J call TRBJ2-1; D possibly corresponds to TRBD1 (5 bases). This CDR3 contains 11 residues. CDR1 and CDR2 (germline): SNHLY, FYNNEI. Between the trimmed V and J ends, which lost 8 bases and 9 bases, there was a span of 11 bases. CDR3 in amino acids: CASLQVTEQFF. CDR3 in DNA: TGTGCCAGCCTACAGGTGACTGAGCAGTTCTTC. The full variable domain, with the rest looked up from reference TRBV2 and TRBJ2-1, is EPEVTQTPSHQVTQMGQEVILRCVPISNHLYFYWYRQILGQKVEFLVSFYNNEISEKSEIFDDQFSVERPDGSNFTLKIRSTKLEDSAMYFCASLQVTEQFFGPGTRLTVL.

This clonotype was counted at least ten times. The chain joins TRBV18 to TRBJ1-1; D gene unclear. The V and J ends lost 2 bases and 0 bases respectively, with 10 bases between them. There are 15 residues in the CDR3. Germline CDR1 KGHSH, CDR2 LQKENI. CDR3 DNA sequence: TGTGCCAGCTCACCAGACCCACTCATGAACACTGAAGCTTTCTTT. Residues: CASSPDPLMNTEAFF.

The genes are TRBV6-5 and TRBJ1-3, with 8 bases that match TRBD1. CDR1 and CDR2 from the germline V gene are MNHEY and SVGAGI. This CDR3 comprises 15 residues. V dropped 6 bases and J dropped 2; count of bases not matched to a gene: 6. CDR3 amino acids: CASSLNRGTGNTIYF. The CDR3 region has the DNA TGTGCCAGCAGCTTAAACAGGGGGACTGGAAACACCATATATTTT.